This TCR beta chain was recorded in a study of PD-1 blockade in classical Hodgkin lymphoma (dated by TCRdb to about 2020). Looking at the study overall: Nivolumab dosing was 3 mg/kg intravenously every 2 weeks, continuing until either disease progression or unacceptable toxicity. To define a peripheral blood immune signature of response to PD-1 blockade in classical Hodgkin lymphoma, the study combined TCR beta sequencing with CyTOF. What the authors observed across the whole study: A significant rise by C4D1 was seen in CD4+ but not CD8+ TCR diversity (p=0.0027 vs p=0.16), with the rise being most apparent in complete responders (p=0.02). Lower diversity was seen in patients whose nivolumab began less than 1 year after ASCT, and these patients were left out of later analyses so that immune reconstitution would not confound the results. The study was limited to a single clinical trial cohort, and causes of repertoire differences, possibly disease activity or prior therapy, remained undefined. Trial patients with a complete response had baseline diversity similar to that of newly diagnosed patients, while partial responders and progressors had significantly lower diversity. Baseline TCR diversity was reported as lower in newly diagnosed patients than in healthy donors, and lower still in relapsed/refractory patients.

Genomic DNA was extracted with the Qiagen DNeasy kit from unsorted PBMCs and from negatively selected CD4+ and CD8+ fractions. TCR beta CDR3 regions were amplified by immunoSEQ multiplex PCR using primers annealing to V and J segments. A synthetic immune receptor repertoire was used to minimize amplification bias, and any remaining bias was removed computationally after sequencing. The paper's data handling went like this. Repertoire diversity was quantified as the Shannon entropy index using custom Python scripts. Unsorted, CD4+ and CD8+ repertoires were analyzed separately, except in combined analyses where CD4+ and CD8+ sequences were merged in silico. A clone was considered expanded if an increase in frequency of at least 2-fold after treatment relative to C1D1 was found, and a pseudocount of 0.5 was applied to clones undetected at baseline. Clones with 0 or 1 copy at C1D1 were classified as singleton clones, and clones with 2 or more copies were classified as non-singleton clones. Clones expanded in unsorted samples were assigned a CD4+, CD8+ or unknown annotation through matching of protein sequences in sorted samples from the same patient. Wilcoxon tests on paired samples were used to test diversity changes from C1D1 to C4D1. TCRdb took over this immuneACCESS table, retaining in-frame rearrangements with V and J assigned. Such tables are incomplete; in checked studies, under half of the missing clones stem from an unresolved V gene, and the remainder is unexplained. V and J calls and clone size are given by that table; D and trimming were obtained from the DNA. The sample includes some 150,000 clones, with approximately 81% observed a single time. The ten top clones hold 7.5% to 9.5% of the sample.

Deletion took 1 base off V and 7 bases off J, with a span of 14 bases between the germline ends. The CDR3 sequence holds 15 residues, the cysteine and phenylalanine included. Left in the record is the CDR3 DNA by itself, 45 bases read in frame from the first base. CDR1 SGHTA and CDR2 FQGNSA were looked up in the germline V gene. About this clone: Its antigen has not been determined. No clone much larger than this one lies a single base away; base qualities are absent.

The sample's time point label is to be understood as: cycle 2 day 1 (C2D1) of nivolumab. Every trial patient had relapsed after autologous stem cell transplantation, and cohorts A, B and C differed in prior brentuximab vedotin exposure. The trial cohort comprised roughly 50 patients with relapsed/refractory classical Hodgkin lymphoma whose best overall responses were complete response, partial response or progressive disease. In the multi-cohort phase II CheckMate 205 trial, trial patients received single-agent nivolumab. An independent review committee assessed best overall response by applying the 2007 International Working Group response criteria. Trial PBMCs were collected just before the start of nivolumab (C1D1) and during therapy at cycle 2 day 1 and cycle 4 day 1. After peripheral blood was drawn into 8 mL Vacutainer Cell Preparation Tubes, PBMCs were isolated by centrifugation and then cryopreserved.

The TCR sequence derives from a human donor with classical Hodgkin lymphoma. The sequencing here drew on peripheral blood mononuclear cells (PBMCs), taken before the second cycle of nivolumab. The V and J genes are TRBV7-2 and TRBJ1-5; the D gene identity is not certain. The DNA sequence reads TGTGCCAGCAGCTTAGGGAGCAAGCTTTCACAGCCCCAGCATTTT. The resulting protein is CASSLGSKLSQPQHF.